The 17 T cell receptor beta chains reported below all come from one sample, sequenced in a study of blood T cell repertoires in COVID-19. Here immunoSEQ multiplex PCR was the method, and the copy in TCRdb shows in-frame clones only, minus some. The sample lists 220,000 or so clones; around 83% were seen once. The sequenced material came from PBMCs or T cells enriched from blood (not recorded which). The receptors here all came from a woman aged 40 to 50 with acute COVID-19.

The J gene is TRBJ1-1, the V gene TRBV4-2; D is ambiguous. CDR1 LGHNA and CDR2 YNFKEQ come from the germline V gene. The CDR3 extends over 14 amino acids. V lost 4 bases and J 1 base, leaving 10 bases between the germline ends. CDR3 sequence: CASSPEAGNTEAFF. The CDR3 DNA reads TGTGCCAGCAGCCCTGAGGCGGGGAACACTGAAGCTTTCTTT.

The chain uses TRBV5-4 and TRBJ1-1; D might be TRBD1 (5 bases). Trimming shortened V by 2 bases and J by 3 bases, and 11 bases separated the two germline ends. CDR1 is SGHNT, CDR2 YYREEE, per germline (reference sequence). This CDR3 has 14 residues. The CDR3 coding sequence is TGTGCCAGCAGCTTTAGCGGGGCTTACACTGAAGCTTTCTTT. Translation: CASSFSGAYTEAFF.

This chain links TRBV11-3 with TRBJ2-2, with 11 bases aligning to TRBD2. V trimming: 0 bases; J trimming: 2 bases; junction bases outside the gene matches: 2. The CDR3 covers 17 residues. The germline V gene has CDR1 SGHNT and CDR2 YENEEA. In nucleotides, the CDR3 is TGTGCCAGCAGCTTAGATCGACTAGCGGGAAACACCGGGGAGCTGTTTTTT. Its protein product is CASSLDRLAGNTGELFF.

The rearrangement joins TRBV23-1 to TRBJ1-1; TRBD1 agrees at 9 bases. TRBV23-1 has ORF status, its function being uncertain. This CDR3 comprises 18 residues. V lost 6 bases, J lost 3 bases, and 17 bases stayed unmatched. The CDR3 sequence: CASRRPRDRVWWDTEAFF. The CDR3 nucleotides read TGCGCCAGCAGAAGGCCAAGGGACAGGGTTTGGTGGGACACTGAAGCTTTCTTT.

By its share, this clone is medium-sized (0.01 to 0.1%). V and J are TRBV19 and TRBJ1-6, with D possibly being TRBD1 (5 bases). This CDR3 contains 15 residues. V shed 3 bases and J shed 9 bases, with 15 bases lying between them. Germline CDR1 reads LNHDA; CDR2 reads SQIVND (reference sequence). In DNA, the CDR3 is TGTGCCAGTAGTATCTCCAGGGTAGGTGTTTCACCCCTCCACTTT. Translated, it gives CASSISRVGVSPLHF.

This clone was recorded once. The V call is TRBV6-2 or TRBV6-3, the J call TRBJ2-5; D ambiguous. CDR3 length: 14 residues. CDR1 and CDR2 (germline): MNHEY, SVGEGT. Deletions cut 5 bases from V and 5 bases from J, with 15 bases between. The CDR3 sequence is CASSHRLIQETQYF. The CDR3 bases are TGTGCCAGCAGTCATCGACTCATCCAGGAGACCCAGTACTTC.

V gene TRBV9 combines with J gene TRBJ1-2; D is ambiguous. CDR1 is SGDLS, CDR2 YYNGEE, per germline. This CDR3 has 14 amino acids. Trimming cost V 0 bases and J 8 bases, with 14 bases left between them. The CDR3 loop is CASSVDKSERGYTF. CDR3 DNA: TGTGCCAGCAGCGTAGATAAAAGTGAACGGGGCTACACCTTC.

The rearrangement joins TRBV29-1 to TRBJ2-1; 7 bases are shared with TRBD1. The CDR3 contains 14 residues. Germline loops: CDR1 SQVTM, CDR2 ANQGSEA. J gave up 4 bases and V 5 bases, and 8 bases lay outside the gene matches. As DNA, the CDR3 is TGCAGCGTTCGTAGCAGGGGGTCATACAATGAGCAGTTCTTC. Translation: CSVRSRGSYNEQFF.

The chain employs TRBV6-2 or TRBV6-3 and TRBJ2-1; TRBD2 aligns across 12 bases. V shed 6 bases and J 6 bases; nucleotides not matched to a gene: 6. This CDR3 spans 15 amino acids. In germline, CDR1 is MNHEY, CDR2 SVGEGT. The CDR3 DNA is TGTGCCAGCAGCAAATCTAGCGGGGGGGGCAATGAGCAGTTCTTC. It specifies CASSKSSGGGNEQFF.

CDR3 sequence (DNA): TGTGCCAGCAGCAGAAACTACCAAGAGACCCAGTACTTC. Translated, it gives CASSRNYQETQYF. This chain joins TRBV11-2 and TRBJ2-5; D not resolved. Germline values: CDR1 SGHAT, CDR2 FQNNGV. This CDR3 comprises 13 residues. V shed 5 bases and J shed 0 bases, with 7 bases lying between them.

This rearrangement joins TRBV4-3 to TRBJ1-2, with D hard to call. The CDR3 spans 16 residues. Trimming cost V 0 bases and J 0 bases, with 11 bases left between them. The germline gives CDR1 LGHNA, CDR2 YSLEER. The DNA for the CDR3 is TGCGCCAGCAGCCAAGATATTGCCAGGACTAACTATGGCTACACCTTC. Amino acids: CASSQDIARTNYGYTF.

Here the CDR3 DNA reads TGTGCCAGCAGGACTAGCGGGGCGAACACCGGGGAGCTGTTTTTT. This gives the protein CASRTSGANTGELFF. The J gene is TRBJ2-2, the V gene TRBV6-6; 11 bases agree with TRBD2. Germline values: CDR1 MNHNY, CDR2 SVGAGI (reference sequence). The length of the CDR3 is 15 residues. The V gene end was trimmed by 6 bases and the J gene end by 0 bases; junction bases not matched to a gene: 0.

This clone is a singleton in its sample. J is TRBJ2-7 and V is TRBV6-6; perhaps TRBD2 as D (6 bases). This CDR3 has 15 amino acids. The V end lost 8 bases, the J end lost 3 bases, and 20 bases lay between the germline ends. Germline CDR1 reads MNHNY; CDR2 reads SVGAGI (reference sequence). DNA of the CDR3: TGTGCCAGCGCCCCTAGCGCGGCTCGGTACTACGAGCAGTACTTC. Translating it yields CASAPSAARYYEQYF.

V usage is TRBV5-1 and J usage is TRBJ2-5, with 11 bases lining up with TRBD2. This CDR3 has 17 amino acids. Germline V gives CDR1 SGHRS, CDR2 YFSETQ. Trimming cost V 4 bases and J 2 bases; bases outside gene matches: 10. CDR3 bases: TGCGCCAGCAGCCCGAGCGGGACTAGCGGAGGACAAGAGACCCAGTACTTC. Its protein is CASSPSGTSGGQETQYF.

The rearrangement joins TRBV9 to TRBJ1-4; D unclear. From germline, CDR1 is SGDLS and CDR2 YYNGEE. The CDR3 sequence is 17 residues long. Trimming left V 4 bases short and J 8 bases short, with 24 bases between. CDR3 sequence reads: CASSPRPGLPFQEKLFF. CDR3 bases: TGTGCCAGCAGCCCTCGCCCCGGACTCCCTTTCCAAGAAAAACTGTTTTTT.

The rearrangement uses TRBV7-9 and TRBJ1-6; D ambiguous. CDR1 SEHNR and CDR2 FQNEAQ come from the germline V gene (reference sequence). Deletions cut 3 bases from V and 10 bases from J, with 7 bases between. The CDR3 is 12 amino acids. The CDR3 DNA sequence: TGTGCCAGCAGCTTGGGCAGCTCACCCCTCCACTTT. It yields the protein CASSLGSSPLHF.

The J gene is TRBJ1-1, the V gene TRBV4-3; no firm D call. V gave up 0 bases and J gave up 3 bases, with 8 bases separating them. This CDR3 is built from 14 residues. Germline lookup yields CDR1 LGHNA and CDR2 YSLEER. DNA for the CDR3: TGCGCCAGCAGCCAAGATTTCGGGGACACTGAAGCTTTCTTT. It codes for CASSQDFGDTEAFF.